One and the same sample provided the 21 T cell receptor beta chains below, sequenced in a study of blood T cell repertoires in COVID-19. TCRdb's copy holds only in-frame clones and misses some; the assay was immunoSEQ multiplex PCR. The profile shows about 400,000 clones, roughly 89% of them singletons. The sample consisted of peripheral blood. Receptors were obtained from a woman aged 30 to 39 with acute or convalescent COVID-19.

This clone was counted at least ten times. This rearrangement joins TRBV30 to TRBJ1-1, with D unresolved. The CDR3 sequence is 11 residues long. Trimming cost V 5 bases and J 2 bases, with 6 bases left between them. CDR1 and CDR2 from the germline V gene are GTSNPN and SVGIG (reference sequence). The CDR3 region has the DNA TGTGCCTGGGTAATAAACACTGAAGCTTTCTTT. Its translation is CAWVINTEAFF.

The chain combines TRBV4-2 with TRBJ1-3, with D uncertain. The CDR3 covers 18 residues. The V end lost 4 bases, the J end lost 4 bases, and 23 bases lay between the germline ends. The germline V gene encodes CDR1 LGHNA and CDR2 YNFKEQ. For the CDR3, the DNA is TGTGCCAGCAGCCCCTACGAGGGCCTAAGTGTTAGCGGAAACACCATATATTTT. It is translated as CASSPYEGLSVSGNTIYF.

This chain uses TRBV21-1 with TRBJ2-1; TRBD2, the table's D call, was not compared with the DNA. TRBV21-1 is a known pseudogene. The CDR3 contains 15 residues. This CDR3 reads CASSLTSGKDNEQFF. For the CDR3, the DNA is TGTGCCAGCAGTTTGACTAGCGGGAAAGACAATGAGCAGTTCTTC.

The V and J genes are TRBV30 and TRBJ1-2, with no clear D. This CDR3 has 12 residues. V was clipped by 0 bases and J by 5 bases, with 7 bases between them. Per the germline V gene, CDR1 is GTSNPN and CDR2 is SVGIG (reference sequence). CDR3 DNA: TGTGCCTGGAGTGTCGGAGGGTATGGCTACACCTTC. Protein: CAWSVGGYGYTF.

The genes are TRBV9 and TRBJ2-7; 10 nucleotides line up with TRBD1. The CDR3 is 15 amino acids. Germline V lookup: CDR1 SGDLS, CDR2 YYNGEE. V gave up 3 bases and J gave up 5 bases; unmatched junction bases: 8. The DNA of the CDR3 is TGTGCCAGCAGCGACTCGACGACAGGGGGCGACGAGCAGTACTTC. It encodes CASSDSTTGGDEQYF.

Comments on this clone: The same CDR3 also results from other DNA sequences found in this sample. The CDR3 bases are TGTGCCAGCAGTCTGACAGCTGGAAACACCATATATTTT. This codes for CASSLTAGNTIYF. The chain carries TRBV28 and TRBJ1-3; D is possibly TRBD1 (5 bases). This CDR3 spans 13 amino acids. Germline V gene sequence: CDR1 MDHEN, CDR2 SYDVKM. The ends were cut back, 5 bases at V and 2 bases at J, with 7 bases in the middle.

The CDR3 reads CASSTGGNQPQHF. CDR3 DNA sequence: TGTGCCAGCAGTACTGGAGGAAATCAGCCCCAGCATTTT. This chain joins TRBV6-5 and TRBJ1-5; D gene ambiguous. The CDR3 loop spans 13 amino acids. CDR1 and CDR2 from the germline V gene are MNHEY and SVGAGI. V lost 5 bases to trimming and J lost 4 bases, with 9 bases between them.

The CDR3 sequence: CASSPRTDYGYTF. Written as DNA, the CDR3 is TGTGCCAGTAGTCCTCGGACAGACTATGGCTACACCTTC. V and J are TRBV19 and TRBJ1-2; perhaps TRBD1 as D (6 bases). V lost 5 bases, J lost 3 bases, and 10 bases lay in between. Germline V gene sequence: CDR1 LNHDA, CDR2 SQIVND (reference sequence). This CDR3 comprises 13 residues.

The V call is TRBV28, the J call TRBJ1-2, with 9 bases that match TRBD1. The germline gives CDR1 MDHEN, CDR2 SYDVKM. CDR3 length: 16 amino acids. The J segment lost 2 bases and the V segment lost 4 bases, leaving 8 bases of the junction unmatched. CDR3 loop: CASSSPGTGINYGYTF. The CDR3 bases are TGTGCCAGCAGTTCACCCGGGACAGGGATCAACTATGGCTACACCTTC.

This chain links TRBV30 with TRBJ1-2; 9 nucleotides agree with TRBD1. V shed 2 bases and J 8 bases; nucleotides not matched to a gene: 3. Germline loops: CDR1 GTSNPN, CDR2 SVGIG (reference sequence). The CDR3 runs 12 residues. CDR3 in amino acids: CAWSRTGEGYTF. The CDR3 coding sequence is TGTGCCTGGAGTCGGACAGGGGAAGGCTACACCTTC.

The rearrangement uses TRBV7-9 and TRBJ1-6; 10 bases fit TRBD1. The V gene's germline CDR1 is SEHNR and CDR2 FQNEAQ (reference sequence). The CDR3 length is 15 residues. V shed 6 bases and J 8 bases; nucleotides not matched to a gene: 7. CDR3 loop: CASSWTGTGDSPLHF. The CDR3 bases are TGTGCCAGCAGTTGGACCGGGACAGGGGATTCACCCCTCCACTTT.

The chain joins TRBV6-4 to TRBJ1-5; possibly TRBD1 for D (6 bases). The V gene's germline CDR1 is MRHNA and CDR2 SNTAGT. CDR3 length: 13 residues. The V end was cut by 8 bases, the J end by 6 bases, with 14 bases between. This CDR3 is CASVNRVGQPQHF. The DNA for the CDR3 is TGTGCCAGCGTTAACAGGGTGGGTCAGCCCCAGCATTTT.

Details on this clone: The same CDR3 also results from other DNA sequences found in this sample. The J gene is TRBJ2-5, the V gene TRBV12-3 or TRBV12-4; the D gene is possibly TRBD2 (5 bases). V dropped 4 bases and J dropped 4 bases, with 7 bases sitting between them. There are 12 residues in the CDR3. The CDR3 here is CASSYRGETQYF. The CDR3 DNA sequence: TGTGCCAGCAGTTACCGGGGAGAGACCCAGTACTTC.

The chain couples TRBV10-3 to TRBJ2-3; 8 positions agree with TRBD2. The ends lost 3 bases at V and 2 bases at J; junction bases unmatched: 1. Germline CDR1 ENHRY, CDR2 SYGVKD. This CDR3 region has 14 residues. The CDR3 region has the DNA TGTGCCATCAGTGACGGGGGGGCCACAGATACGCAGTATTTT. Translation: CAISDGGATDTQYF.

The V gene is TRBV10-2, the J gene TRBJ1-2; possibly TRBD1 for D (6 bases). Between the trimmed V and J ends, which lost 3 bases and 7 bases, there was a span of 15 bases. Germline CDR1 is WSHSY and CDR2 is SAAADI. This CDR3 contains 14 residues. Here the CDR3 reads CASSDLPTGFGYTF. The CDR3 nucleotides are TGCGCCAGCAGTGACTTACCTACAGGGTTTGGCTACACCTTC.

V gene TRBV29-1 combines with J gene TRBJ1-1; D remains ambiguous. This CDR3 has 13 amino acids. CDR1 and CDR2 (germline): SQVTM, ANQGSEA. Trimming took off 4 bases at V and 4 bases at J, with 13 bases between the two ends. CDR3 amino acids: CSVVLRFGTEAFF. The CDR3 coding sequence is TGCAGCGTTGTCCTGAGATTCGGCACTGAAGCTTTCTTT.

The chain couples TRBV5-1 to TRBJ1-1; possibly TRBD1 for D (6 bases). Germline V CDR1 and CDR2: SGHRS, YFSETQ. The CDR3 loop spans 13 amino acids. V shed 5 bases and J shed 1 base, with 9 bases lying between them. The CDR3 reads CASRAGENTEAFF. The CDR3 nucleotides read TGCGCCAGCAGAGCAGGGGAGAACACTGAAGCTTTCTTT.

V is TRBV27 and J is TRBJ2-5; 7 bases fit TRBD2. Germline V gene sequence: CDR1 MNHEY, CDR2 SMNVEV (reference sequence). There are 18 residues in the CDR3. V shed 6 bases, J shed 7 bases, and the junction held 23 bases outside the gene matches. The CDR3, as DNA: TGTGCCAGCAGCCCCACCCCCGGGGGGACCTACCCGGGGGGGACCCAGTACTTC. Translated: CASSPTPGGTYPGGTQYF.

V and J are TRBV19 and TRBJ2-3; 10 bases match TRBD2. The length of the CDR3 is 15 residues. Germline assignment: CDR1 LNHDA and CDR2 SQIVND (reference sequence). V lost 5 bases to trimming and J lost 6 bases; unmatched junction nucleotides: 8. The CDR3 reads CASSVSGGPWDTQYF. CDR3 nucleotides: TGTGCCAGTAGTGTTAGCGGGGGGCCATGGGATACGCAGTATTTT.

The chain has TRBV6-5 and TRBJ2-1; D is ambiguous. V was trimmed by 0 bases and J by 8 bases, leaving 5 bases between them. The CDR3 loop spans 12 amino acids. The germline CDR1 and CDR2 sequences are MNHEY and SVGAGI. CDR3 nucleotides: TGTGCCAGCAGTTACTCGGCGGATGAGCAGTTCTTC. Residues: CASSYSADEQFF.

As DNA, the CDR3 is TGTGCCAGCAGCTCGAGTGCTTTTACCTACAATGAGCAGTTCTTC. Translating gives CASSSSAFTYNEQFF. The chain uses TRBV7-2 and TRBJ2-1; the D is unclear. The CDR3 totals 15 residues. Germline lookup yields CDR1 SGHTA and CDR2 FQGNSA. Between the trimmed V and J ends, which lost 4 bases and 2 bases, there was a span of 12 bases.